The rows below give T cell receptor beta chains drawn from one sample of a study of blood T cell repertoires in COVID-19. TCRdb's copy holds only in-frame clones and misses some; the assay was immunoSEQ multiplex PCR. The table shows just under 55,000 clones, with roughly four fifths occurring only once. Sequenced material: peripheral blood. These TCRs come from a woman aged 60-75 years with acute or convalescent COVID-19. Each CDR3 is given with its conserved first and last residue. D genes are given only for firm matches. Some rows have no size entry. The others give once, few or many, or a class for an expanded clone.

TRBV5-1	NA	TRBD1	TRBJ1-5	TGCGCCAGCAGCGTGGGACAGGTCGGTTCTGGACAGCCCCAGCATTTT	CASSVGQVGSGQPQHF
TRBV7-9	NA	TRBD1	TRBJ1-3	TGTGCCAGCAGCTCGGGGACAGGGATCGGGTCTGGAAACACCATATATTTT	CASSSGTGIGSGNTIYF
TRBV28	NA	NA	TRBJ1-2	TGTGCCAGCAGAGACACAGGAGAGGATGGCTACACCTTC	CASRDTGEDGYTF
TRBV27	NA	NA	TRBJ1-6	TGTGCCAGCAGTCCGACCCGGGGTTCACCCCTCCACTTT	CASSPTRGSPLHF
TRBV5-1	NA	TRBD1	TRBJ1-5	TGCGCCAGCAGCGAACAGGGGGAGAGCAATCAGCCCCAGCATTTT	CASSEQGESNQPQHF
TRBV27	once	NA	TRBJ1-6	TGTGCCAGCAGCCAGGGGTTGGACCATTCACCCCTCCACTTT	CASSQGLDHSPLHF
TRBV7-9	NA	NA	TRBJ1-1	TGTGCCAGCAGCCAAAACTTACTTGCTGAAGCTTTCTTT	CASSQNLLAEAFF
TRBV5-1	once	NA	TRBJ1-5	TGCGCCAGCAGCGTAACCGGGAACCCGAATCAGCCCCAGCATTTT	CASSVTGNPNQPQHF
TRBV19	few	NA	TRBJ2-1	TGTGCCAGTAGCCAAACTAGCAGCTCCTACAATGAGCAGTTCTTC	CASSQTSSSYNEQFF
TRBV5-1	NA	NA	TRBJ2-3	TGCGCCAGCAGCTTGCGGCGGCTCGAAGCGCTTACAGATACGCAGTATTTT	CASSLRRLEALTDTQYF
TRBV5-6	NA	TRBD1	TRBJ1-1	TGTGCCAGCGGCCGGACAGGGGGGAACACTGAAGCTTTCTTT	CASGRTGGNTEAFF
TRBV5-1	few	NA	TRBJ2-2	TGCGCCAGCAGCTTGGATCAGGGGAGTACCGGGGAGCTGTTTTTT	CASSLDQGSTGELFF
TRBV7-2	NA	TRBD1	TRBJ1-3	TGTGCCAGCAGCCCTTGGGACAGGGGGCAAGGAAACACCATATATTTT	CASSPWDRGQGNTIYF
TRBV3-1/TRBV3-2	NA	NA	TRBJ2-7	TGTGCCAGCAGCCAAGCGGCGGGGAGCTCCTACGAGCAGTACTTC	CASSQAAGSSYEQYF
TRBV6-1	once	TRBD1	TRBJ1-2	TGTGCCAGCCGATTCCCGACAGGGGGCTATGGCTACACCTTC	CASRFPTGGYGYTF
TRBV23-1	NA	NA	TRBJ1-6	TGCGCCAGCAGTCAAACAACCATCTCTGGGGCGGACTATAATTCACCCCTCCACTTT	CASSQTTISGADYNSPLHF
TRBV6-5	NA	NA	TRBJ1-2	TGTGCCAGCAGTTACTCGATAGCTGCGGGGGCGCGAGGCTACACCTTC	CASSYSIAAGARGYTF
TRBV11-2	once	TRBD1	TRBJ2-2	TGTGCCAGCAGGGGGACAGGGGGTAACACCGGGGAGCTGTTTTTT	CASRGTGGNTGELFF
TRBV27	few	TRBD1	TRBJ1-6	TGTGCCAGCGGGGACAGTTCAACCTATAATTCACCCCTCCACTTT	CASGDSSTYNSPLHF
TRBV5-4	NA	TRBD1	TRBJ1-6	TGTGCCAGCAGCGCAAAAACAGGGGGAAGTAGTTCACCCCTCCACTTT	CASSAKTGGSSSPLHF
TRBV7-9	NA	TRBD1	TRBJ1-1	TGTGCCAGCAGCCCGAAAAGGACAGGGGCTCGGGACACTGAAGCTTTCTTT	CASSPKRTGARDTEAFF
TRBV9	NA	NA	TRBJ1-6	TGTGCCCTGGCCAAGGGGAGGGATTCACCCCTCCACTTT	CALAKGRDSPLHF
TRBV5-1	few	NA	TRBJ2-1	TGCGCCAGCAGCTTGCGACTAGTTGCCTACAATGAGCAGTTCTTC	CASSLRLVAYNEQFF
TRBV10-2	NA	NA	TRBJ2-7	TGCGCCAGCACACGCAGAGGTTTATACTACGAGCAGTACTTC	CASTRRGLYYEQYF
TRBV6-6	NA	NA	TRBJ1-3	TGTGCCAGCAGTAGACAGGTCAGAGGGTCTGGAAACACCATATATTTT	CASSRQVRGSGNTIYF
TRBV5-1	NA	NA	TRBJ2-2	TGCGCCAGCAGCTTGGGTGTCGCGAACACCGGGGAGCTGTTTTTT	CASSLGVANTGELFF
TRBV7-2	few	TRBD1	TRBJ1-1	TGTGCCAGCAGCAGAGGATACAACAGGGGAAACACTGAAGCTTTCTTT	CASSRGYNRGNTEAFF
TRBV2	NA	TRBD1	TRBJ2-7	TGTGCCAGCAGGGACAGGGGGCCGAACGAGCAGTACTTC	CASRDRGPNEQYF
TRBV6-6	NA	NA	TRBJ1-3	TGTGCCAGCAGTCACCGACTGACAGATGGAAACACCATATATTTT	CASSHRLTDGNTIYF
TRBV6-5	NA	TRBD1	TRBJ1-2	TGTGCCAGCAGTTACGCTGACAGGGGTGGCTACACCTTC	CASSYADRGGYTF
TRBV5-4	NA	TRBD1	TRBJ1-1	TGTGCCAGCAGCCCCGGACAGGGTTTCCCTGGTACTGAAGCTTTCTTT	CASSPGQGFPGTEAFF
TRBV4-2	NA	NA	TRBJ2-4	TGTGCCAGCAGCCAAGGGCGGGCAATATCGGCGTTTCGAAACATTCAGTACTTC	CASSQGRAISAFRNIQYF
TRBV6-5	NA	TRBD1	TRBJ1-2	TGTGCCAGCAGACGGACAGGGAATCGCTACACCTTC	CASRRTGNRYTF
TRBV28	NA	NA	TRBJ1-2	TGTGCCAGCAGTTCCCAGACAGGCCCGGTCGACACCTTC	CASSSQTGPVDTF
TRBV28	few	TRBD1	TRBJ1-1	TGTGCCAGCAGGGCCTTACAGGGGGACACTGAAGCTTTCTTT	CASRALQGDTEAFF
TRBV27	NA	NA	TRBJ1-5	TGTGCCAGCACTTCCAGGTATGATCAGCCCCAGCATTTT	CASTSRYDQPQHF
TRBV5-1	once	NA	TRBJ2-7	TGCGCCAGCGGATACAGGACAGATGCCTACGAGCAGTACTTC	CASGYRTDAYEQYF
TRBV2	few	TRBD2	TRBJ2-5	TGTGCCAGCAGTCGGACTAGCGGGAGGATAGAGACCCAGTACTTC	CASSRTSGRIETQYF
TRBV2	NA	TRBD1	TRBJ2-1	TGTGCCAGCAGAAGGGACAGGAGCTACAATGAGCAGTTCTTC	CASRRDRSYNEQFF
TRBV5-1	NA	NA	TRBJ2-3	TGCGCCAGCAGCTCGACATTTCGCACAGATACGCAGTATTTT	CASSSTFRTDTQYF
TRBV29-1	NA	NA	TRBJ1-1	TGCAGCTTCTTGACAGACACGAACACTGAAGCTTTCTTT	CSFLTDTNTEAFF
TRBV5-6	NA	TRBD1	TRBJ2-5	TGTGCCAGCAGCCAAACCGTTTCCGGACAGGGGGTTGAGACCCAGTACTTC	CASSQTVSGQGVETQYF
TRBV6-5	NA	TRBD1	TRBJ1-6	TGTGCCAGCAGGCCAAACAGGGGAAGGACTTCACCCCTCCACTTT	CASRPNRGRTSPLHF
TRBV19	NA	TRBD1	TRBJ2-5	TGTGCCAGTTCAATCACAGGGGCGGGAGAGACCCAGTACTTC	CASSITGAGETQYF
TRBV5-4	NA	TRBD2	TRBJ2-2	TGTGCCAGCAGCTTGGAGGGCGGGAGAAGCACCGGGGAGCTGTTTTTT	CASSLEGGRSTGELFF
TRBV2	NA	TRBD1	TRBJ1-5	TGTGCCAGTACCGACAGGGTATGGCAGCCCCAGCATTTT	CASTDRVWQPQHF